These 24 T cell receptor beta chains were sequenced from one sample in a study of T-cell memory formation after mild COVID-19. TCRdb re-called the 5' RACE reads with MiXCR, one entry per CDR3 protein. The sample has over 350,000 distinct CDR3 sequences, 24% seen once; the top ten hold around 8.8%. Sequenced input: PBMCs or a T cell subset sorted from them (not recorded which). These receptors originate from an adult woman who had mild COVID-19 (a few samples of this study predate the infection). Cell type and time point are not known.

The V gene is TRBV20-1, the J gene TRBJ2-3; TRBD2 matches 7 bases. The junction had 8 bases not matched to a gene; V was cut back by 6 bases and J by 2 bases. The germline V gene has CDR1 DFQATT and CDR2 SNEGSKA (reference sequence). The CDR3 consists of 14 residues. The DNA for the CDR3 is TGCAGTGCCCACCGGGACTACCTCACAGATACGCAGTATTTT. Translating gives CSAHRDYLTDTQYF.

V and J are TRBV24-1 and TRBJ2-1; TRBD2 agrees at 12 bases. Germline assignment: CDR1 KGHDR and CDR2 SFDVKD. The CDR3 spans 16 residues. V lost 4 bases to trimming and J lost 9 bases; unmatched junction nucleotides: 9. The CDR3 protein is CATSDRGLAGGREQFF. The CDR3 coding sequence is TGTGCCACCAGTGACAGGGGGCTAGCGGGAGGGCGTGAGCAGTTCTTC.

V gene TRBV12-3 or TRBV12-4 combines with J gene TRBJ1-6; perhaps TRBD1 as D (6 bases). V was trimmed by 2 bases and J by 8 bases, leaving 13 bases between them. The CDR3 has 15 amino acids. The CDR3 protein is CASSLSGTKDSPLHF. CDR3 nucleotide sequence: TGTGCCAGCAGTTTATCTGGGACAAAGGATTCACCCCTCCACTTT.

CDR3 region: CASSQGQGSDIQYF. The CDR3, as DNA: TGTGCCAGCAGTCAGGGACAGGGGTCCGACATTCAGTACTTC. This chain joins TRBV6-5 and TRBJ2-4; 10 bases are shared with TRBD1. After removal of 5 bases from V and 8 bases from J, the junction contained 6 bases not matched to a gene. The germline V gene has CDR1 MNHEY and CDR2 SVGAGI. The CDR3 has 14 residues.

The chain is built from TRBV5-1 and TRBJ1-1; D gene unclear. Trimming stripped 2 bases from V and 1 base from J, with 9 bases between. Per the germline V gene, CDR1 is SGHRS and CDR2 is YFSETQ. The CDR3 is made up of 14 amino acids. The CDR3 coding sequence is TGCGCCAGCAGCTTCGACGGTGGGAACACTGAAGCTTTCTTT. Protein sequence: CASSFDGGNTEAFF.

V is TRBV20-1 and J is TRBJ1-2; D unresolved. The CDR3 is 13 residues long. The V gene's germline CDR1 is DFQATT and CDR2 SNEGSKA (reference sequence). V dropped 7 bases and J dropped 0 bases, with 12 bases sitting between them. The chain's CDR3 is CSVSGATNYGYTF. The CDR3 DNA sequence: TGCAGTGTTAGCGGTGCTACTAACTATGGCTACACCTTC.

The J gene is TRBJ2-2, the V gene TRBV29-1; no firm D call. This CDR3 is 14 amino acids long. Germline CDR1 reads SQVTM; CDR2 reads ANQGSEA. Trimming took 2 bases from V and 5 from J, leaving 12 bases between them. CDR3 DNA: TGCAGCGTTGAACAAGGCCTCCGGACCGGGGAGCTGTTTTTT. Protein product: CSVEQGLRTGELFF.

This clonotype was counted between two and nine times. The gene calls are TRBV27 and TRBJ2-4; D gene ambiguous. The V gene lost 0 bases and the J gene lost 0 bases, with 9 bases spanning the gap. CDR1 is MNHEY, CDR2 SMNVEV, per germline (reference sequence). This CDR3 contains 16 residues. CDR3 sequence: CASSLSWRLAKNIQYF. CDR3 DNA: TGTGCCAGCAGTTTATCGTGGAGACTAGCCAAAAACATTCAGTACTTC.

This clonotype turned up a few times. V is TRBV5-5 and J is TRBJ2-7; a weak D match, TRBD2 (5 bases). The CDR3 sequence is 14 residues long. Germline loops: CDR1 SGHKS, CDR2 YYEKEE (reference sequence). Trimming removed 0 bases from V and 4 bases from J, with 11 bases in between. The CDR3 bases are TGTGCCAGCAGCTTGGGGGTTGGGAGATACGAGCAGTACTTC. Protein product: CASSLGVGRYEQYF.

Only a few counts were recorded for this clonotype. This rearrangement joins TRBV29-1 to TRBJ1-3; D not certain. Germline loops: CDR1 SQVTM, CDR2 ANQGSEA. Trimming stripped 1 base from V and 2 bases from J, with 12 bases between. The CDR3 consists of 15 residues. The CDR3 loop reads CSVEAPLGTGNTIYF. The CDR3 DNA follows: TGCAGCGTTGAAGCCCCGCTTGGTACTGGAAACACCATATATTTT.

The rearrangement uses TRBV11-3 and TRBJ2-7, with D perhaps TRBD1 (6 bases). This CDR3 comprises 15 residues. With 3 bases removed from V and 5 bases from J, the gap between germline ends came to 17 bases. CDR1 and CDR2 (germline): SGHNT, YENEEA. CDR3 nucleotides: TGTGCCAGCAGCTTTACAGGGCTTCTACCTAACGAGCAGTACTTC. Protein sequence: CASSFTGLLPNEQYF.

This clonotype came up a few times. The chain links TRBV11-2 to TRBJ1-3, with D uncertain. Germline V gene lookup returns CDR1 SGHAT and CDR2 FQNNGV. This CDR3 region has 14 residues. Trimming shortened V by 3 bases and J by 3 bases, and 9 bases separated the two germline ends. CDR3 sequence: CASSLGLGGNTIYF. In DNA form, the CDR3 reads TGTGCCAGCAGCTTGGGATTAGGTGGAAACACCATATATTTT.

The rearrangement joins TRBV12-3 or TRBV12-4 to TRBJ1-1; D gene unclear. Trimming cost V 3 bases and J 0 bases, with 11 bases left between them. This CDR3 spans 15 amino acids. The CDR3 spells CASSLYEGLNTEAFF. For the CDR3, the DNA is TGTGCCAGCAGTTTGTACGAGGGCCTGAACACTGAAGCTTTCTTT.

This chain joins TRBV12-3 or TRBV12-4 and TRBJ1-5; 8 bases are a match to TRBD1. J gave up 7 bases and V 3 bases, and 8 bases lay outside the gene matches. The CDR3 totals 15 residues. CDR3 residues: CASSFRTGLGQPQHF. CDR3 nucleotide sequence: TGTGCCAGCAGTTTTAGGACAGGGCTCGGACAGCCCCAGCATTTT.

This clonotype is a singleton in its sample. CDR3 DNA sequence: TGTGCCAGCAGTGAGCGGCAGGGGCATGGCTACACCTTC. Its protein is CASSERQGHGYTF. J is TRBJ1-2 and V is TRBV6-1; possible D gene TRBD1, 6 bases. V lost 3 bases to trimming and J lost 6 bases, with 11 bases between them. This CDR3 has 13 amino acids. The germline V gene has CDR1 MNHNS and CDR2 SASEGT.

This clonotype was observed a few times. The chain combines TRBV20-1 with TRBJ1-1; D call uncertain. The CDR3 sequence is 16 residues long. CDR1 and CDR2 (germline): DFQATT, SNEGSKA (reference sequence). Trimming stripped 8 bases from V and 1 base from J, with 23 bases between. As DNA, the CDR3 is TGCAGTAGCTCCCCGGGGAAGGGTCGGAGGAACACTGAAGCTTTCTTT. Translated, it gives CSSSPGKGRRNTEAFF.

The rearrangement links TRBV5-1 to TRBJ2-7; a weak D match, TRBD2 (5 bases). V gave up 4 bases and J gave up 3 bases, with 8 bases separating them. The CDR3 loop spans 12 amino acids. Germline values: CDR1 SGHRS, CDR2 YFSETQ. CDR3 bases: TGCGCCAGCAGCGAAACTAGCTACGAGCAGTACTTC. It translates to CASSETSYEQYF.

This clonotype was counted between two and nine times. The DNA of the CDR3 is TGTGCCAGCAGCCAGACAGGCTATCAAGAAGCTTTCTTT. This codes for CASSQTGYQEAFF. The gene calls are TRBV12-3 or TRBV12-4 and TRBJ1-1, with a tentative D call TRBD1 (6 bases). The CDR3 contains 13 residues. V was pared by 6 bases and J by 8 bases, with 16 bases between.

A few counts support this clonotype. The chain combines TRBV12-3 or TRBV12-4 with TRBJ1-5; 9 positions match TRBD1. The CDR3 loop spans 16 amino acids. The J segment lost 2 bases and the V segment lost 5 bases, leaving 7 bases of the junction unmatched. The CDR3 loop is CASSAGGTGRNQPQHF. For the CDR3, the DNA is TGTGCCAGCAGTGCCGGGGGGACAGGGCGCAATCAGCCCCAGCATTTT.

The genes are TRBV7-7 and TRBJ2-5; no clear D. Germline values: CDR1 SSHAT, CDR2 FNYEAQ (reference sequence). Trimming shortened V by 1 base and J by 1 base, and 4 bases separated the two germline ends. CDR3 length: 13 amino acids. This CDR3 is CASSLVLQETQYF. DNA for the CDR3: TGTGCCAGCAGCTTAGTTCTCCAAGAGACCCAGTACTTC.

This clonotype has more than one count but fewer than ten. The V gene is TRBV18, the J gene TRBJ2-1; no reliable D call. CDR1 KGHSH and CDR2 LQKENI come from the germline V gene. Trimming stripped 5 bases from V and 10 bases from J, with 15 bases between. The CDR3 runs 13 residues. CDR3 coding DNA: TGTGCCAGCTCATCGTTCGCGATTGAGGAGCAGTTCTTC. Translated: CASSSFAIEEQFF.

The V and J genes are TRBV18 and TRBJ2-7; 7 positions agree with TRBD1. The V and J ends lost 2 bases and 2 bases, in that order; junction bases with no gene match: 6. The CDR3 covers 15 residues. CDR1 is KGHSH and CDR2 is LQKENI in the germline V gene. The CDR3 DNA reads TGTGCCAGCTCACCAGAACAGGGGACCACCTACGAGCAGTACTTC. It encodes CASSPEQGTTYEQYF.

This clonotype has a count of ten or more. The chain combines TRBV11-2 with TRBJ1-1; D might be TRBD1 (5 bases). This CDR3 contains 16 residues. The germline V gene has CDR1 SGHAT and CDR2 FQNNGV. Between the trimmed V and J ends, which lost 5 bases and 3 bases, there was a span of 19 bases. CDR3 in amino acids: CASSLGGAIVDTEAFF. CDR3 coding DNA: TGTGCCAGCAGCCTCGGCGGGGCGATAGTGGACACTGAAGCTTTCTTT.

This clonotype was observed a few times. This chain uses TRBV6-6 with TRBJ2-5; a weak D match, TRBD2 (6 bases). The CDR3 consists of 14 residues. The germline CDR1 and CDR2 sequences are MNHNY and SVGAGI (reference sequence). The V gene lost 6 bases and the J gene lost 2 bases, with 13 bases spanning the gap. The CDR3 sequence: CASRRRDLQETQYF. The DNA for the CDR3 is TGTGCCAGCAGACGCAGGGACTTACAAGAGACCCAGTACTTC.